The present T cell receptor (beta chain) was sequenced within a study of T cell changes during pregnancy in multiple sclerosis. TCRdb's copy holds only in-frame clones and misses some; the assay was immunoSEQ multiplex PCR. The table has tens of thousands of clones, 90% to 95% seen once. Germline V lookup: CDR1 MDHEN, CDR2 SYDVKM. Trimming cost V 6 bases and J 3 bases; bases outside gene matches: 20. This CDR3 contains 19 residues. This TCR derives from a female donor in good health, enrolled as a control in a pregnancy study. The rearrangement joins TRBV28 to TRBJ1-1, with TRBD1 matching over 9 bases. The sequenced sample was CD4+ T cells from peripheral blood mononuclear cells, obtained in the second trimester of pregnancy. Written as DNA, the CDR3 is TGTGCCAGCAGCCTTTCCATCTCACAGGGGGCACTTCGAGACACTGAAGCTTTCTTT. Translating it yields CASSLSISQGALRDTEAFF.